This T cell receptor (beta chain) was retrieved from a study of blood T cell repertoires in COVID-19. About the study: Samples of COVID-19 (acute and convalescent) were obtained from the United States, Italy and Spain. From T cells, B-cell-depleted T cells, or PBMCs came the material, which was cDNA or gDNA.

Per the original data handling: Reference gene primer amplification gave estimated nucleated cell counts. Libraries were prepared by immunoSEQ multiplex PCR; TCRdb keeps only in-frame clonotypes and omits some of them. From that table come the V and J calls and clone size; the DNA was used to work out D and trimming. Among about 140,000 clones listed, approximately 90% were seen once. Specimen: peripheral blood. The clonotype originates from an elderly woman with acute or convalescent COVID-19.

CDR3 nucleotides: TGCAGTGCTAGTCGCCAGGCTAATGAAAAACTGTTTTTT. This codes for CSASRQANEKLFF. J is TRBJ1-4 and V is TRBV20-1; D not resolved. The germline V gene has CDR1 DFQATT and CDR2 SNEGSKA (reference sequence). Trimming stripped 3 bases from V and 3 bases from J, with 8 bases between. This CDR3 contains 13 residues.